This record looks at one T cell receptor beta chain sequence and its context. What it binds is not known. The sample belongs to a study of CD8 T cells in Susac syndrome. Study-wide points: The TCR sequencing and HLA analysis in the study involved a relatively small number of individuals, as the study acknowledged.

About 0.5 to 1 ug RNA was reverse transcribed with random hexamers. immunoSEQ multiplex PCR amplified TCR beta CDR3 across 54 Vbeta, 13 Jbeta. Each CDR3 protein is one row after TCRdb ran MiXCR on the immunoSEQ multiplex PCR reads. Of about 400,000 distinct CDR3 sequences in the sample, 85% to 90% are singletons; the top ten hold 0.12%. The V and J ends lost 2 bases and 4 bases, in that order; junction bases with no gene match: 13. Germline CDR1 and CDR2: MNHEY and SVGAGI. The CDR3 length is 18 residues. The source of this sequence is a human donor with multiple sclerosis. Sequencing used CD8+ T cells from PBMCs. The V and J genes are TRBV6-5 and TRBJ2-5; 10 bases match TRBD2. The CDR3 reads CASSYQGAGGPNGETQYF. CDR3 nucleotide sequence: TGTGCCAGCAGTTACCAGGGAGCGGGAGGGCCAAATGGAGAGACCCAGTACTTC.